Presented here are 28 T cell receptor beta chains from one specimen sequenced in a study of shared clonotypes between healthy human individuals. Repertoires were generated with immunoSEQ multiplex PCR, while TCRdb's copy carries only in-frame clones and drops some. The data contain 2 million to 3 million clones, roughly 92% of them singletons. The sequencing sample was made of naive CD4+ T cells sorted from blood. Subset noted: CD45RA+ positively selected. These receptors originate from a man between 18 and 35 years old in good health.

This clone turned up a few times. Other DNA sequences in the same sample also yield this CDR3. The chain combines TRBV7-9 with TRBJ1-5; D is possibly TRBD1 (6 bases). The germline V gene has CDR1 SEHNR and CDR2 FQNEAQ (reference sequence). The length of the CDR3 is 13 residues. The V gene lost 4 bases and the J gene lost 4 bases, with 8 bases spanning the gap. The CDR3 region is CASSSGQNQPQHF. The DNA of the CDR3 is TGTGCCAGCAGCTCAGGACAGAATCAGCCCCAGCATTTT.

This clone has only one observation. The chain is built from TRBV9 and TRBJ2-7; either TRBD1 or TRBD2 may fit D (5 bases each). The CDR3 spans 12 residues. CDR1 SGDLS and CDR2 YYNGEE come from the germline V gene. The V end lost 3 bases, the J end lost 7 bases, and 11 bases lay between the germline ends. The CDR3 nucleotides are TGTGCCAGCAGCGCGAGGGGAAAAGAGCAGTACTTC. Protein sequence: CASSARGKEQYF. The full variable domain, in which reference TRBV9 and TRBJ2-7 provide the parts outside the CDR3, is DSGVTQTPKHLITATGQRVTLRCSPRSGDLSVYWYQQSLDQGLQFLIQYYNGEERAKGNILERFSAQQFPDLHSELNLSSLELGDSALYFCASSARGKEQYFGPGTRLTVT.

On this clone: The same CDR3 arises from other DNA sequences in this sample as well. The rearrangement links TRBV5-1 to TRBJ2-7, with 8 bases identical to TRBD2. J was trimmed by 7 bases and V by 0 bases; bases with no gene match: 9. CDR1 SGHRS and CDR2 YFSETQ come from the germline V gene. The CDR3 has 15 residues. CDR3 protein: CASSLATGGAYEQYF. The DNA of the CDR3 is TGCGCCAGCAGCTTGGCCACCGGGGGGGCTTATGAGCAGTACTTC.

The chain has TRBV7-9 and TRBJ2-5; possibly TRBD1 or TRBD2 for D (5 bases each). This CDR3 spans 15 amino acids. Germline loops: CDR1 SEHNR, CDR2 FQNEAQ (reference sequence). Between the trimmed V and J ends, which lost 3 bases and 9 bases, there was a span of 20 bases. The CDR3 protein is CASSFLTRVPGPQYF. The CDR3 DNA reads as TGTGCCAGCAGCTTCCTAACACGGGTCCCGGGGCCCCAGTACTTC.

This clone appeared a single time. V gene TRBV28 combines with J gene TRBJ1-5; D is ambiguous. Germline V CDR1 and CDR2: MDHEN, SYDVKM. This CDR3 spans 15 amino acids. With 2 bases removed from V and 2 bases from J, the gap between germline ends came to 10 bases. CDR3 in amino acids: CASSLEGTRNQPQHF. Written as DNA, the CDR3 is TGTGCCAGCAGTTTAGAGGGTACTCGCAATCAGCCCCAGCATTTT.

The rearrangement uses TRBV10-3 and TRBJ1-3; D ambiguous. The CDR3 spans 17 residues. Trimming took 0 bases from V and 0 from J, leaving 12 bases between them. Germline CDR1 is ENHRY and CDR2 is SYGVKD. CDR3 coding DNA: TGTGCCATCAGTGAGTCGGCTTCTTCAGGCTCTGGAAACACCATATATTTT. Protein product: CAISESASSGSGNTIYF.

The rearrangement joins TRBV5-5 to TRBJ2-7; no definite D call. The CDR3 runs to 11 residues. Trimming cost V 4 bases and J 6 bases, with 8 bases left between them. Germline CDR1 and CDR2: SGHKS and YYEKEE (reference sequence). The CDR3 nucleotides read TGTGCCAGCAGCCTAACTCGCGAGCAGTACTTC. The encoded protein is CASSLTREQYF. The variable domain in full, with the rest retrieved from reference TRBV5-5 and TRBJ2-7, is DAGVTQSPTHLIKTRGQQVTLRCSPISGHKSVSWYQQVLGQGPQFIFQYYEKEERGRGNFPDRFSARQFPNYSSELNVNALLLGDSALYLCASSLTREQYFGPGTRLTVT.

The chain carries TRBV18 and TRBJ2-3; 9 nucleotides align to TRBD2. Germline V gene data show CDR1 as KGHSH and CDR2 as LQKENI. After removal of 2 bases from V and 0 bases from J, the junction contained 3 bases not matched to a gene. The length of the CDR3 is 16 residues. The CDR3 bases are TGTGCCAGCTCACCATTGCGGGGGGGAAGCACAGATACGCAGTATTTT. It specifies CASSPLRGGSTDTQYF.

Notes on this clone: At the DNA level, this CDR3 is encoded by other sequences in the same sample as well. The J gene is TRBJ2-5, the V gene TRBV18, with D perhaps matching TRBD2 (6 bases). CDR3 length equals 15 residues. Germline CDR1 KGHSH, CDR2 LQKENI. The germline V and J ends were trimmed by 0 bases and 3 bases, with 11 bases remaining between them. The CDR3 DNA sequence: TGTGCCAGCTCACCACCGGGGGGACGGAAAGAGACCCAGTACTTC. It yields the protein CASSPPGGRKETQYF.

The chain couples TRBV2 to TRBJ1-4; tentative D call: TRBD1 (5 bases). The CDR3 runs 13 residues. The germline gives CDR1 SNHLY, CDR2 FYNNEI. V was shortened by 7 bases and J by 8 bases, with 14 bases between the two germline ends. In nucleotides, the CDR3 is TGTGCCAGCATGTTGGGGGTTCGCGAAAAACTGTTTTTT. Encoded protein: CASMLGVREKLFF.

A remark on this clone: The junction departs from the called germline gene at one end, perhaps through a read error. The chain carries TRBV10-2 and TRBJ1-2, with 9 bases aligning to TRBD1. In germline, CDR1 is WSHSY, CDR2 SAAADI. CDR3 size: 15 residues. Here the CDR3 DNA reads TGCGCCAGCACCGACCCGGGACAGGGATTATATGGCTGCACCTTC. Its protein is CASTDPGQGLYGCTF.

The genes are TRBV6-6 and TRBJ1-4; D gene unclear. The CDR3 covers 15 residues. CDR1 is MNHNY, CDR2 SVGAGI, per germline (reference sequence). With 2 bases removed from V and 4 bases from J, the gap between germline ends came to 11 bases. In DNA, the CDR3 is TGTGCCAGCAGTTACGGAAGGGCGGATAATGAAAAACTGTTTTTT. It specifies CASSYGRADNEKLFF.

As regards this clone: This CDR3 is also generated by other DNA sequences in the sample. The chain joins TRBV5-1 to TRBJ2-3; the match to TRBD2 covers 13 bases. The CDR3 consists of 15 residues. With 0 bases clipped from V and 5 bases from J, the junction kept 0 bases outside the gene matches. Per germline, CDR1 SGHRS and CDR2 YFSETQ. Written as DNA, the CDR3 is TGCGCCAGCAGCTTGGGACTAGCGGGAGGAGATACGCAGTATTTT. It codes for CASSLGLAGGDTQYF.

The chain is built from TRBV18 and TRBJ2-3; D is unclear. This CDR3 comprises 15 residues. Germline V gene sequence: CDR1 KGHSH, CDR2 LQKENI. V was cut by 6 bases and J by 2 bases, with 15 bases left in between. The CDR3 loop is CASSPRASPTDTQYF. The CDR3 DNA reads TGTGCCAGCTCTCCCCGGGCCTCGCCCACAGATACGCAGTATTTT.

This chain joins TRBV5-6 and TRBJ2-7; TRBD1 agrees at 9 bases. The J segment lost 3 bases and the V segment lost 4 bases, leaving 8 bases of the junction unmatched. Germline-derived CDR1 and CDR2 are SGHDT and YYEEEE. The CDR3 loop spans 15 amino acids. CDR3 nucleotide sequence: TGTGCCAGCAGCCCGCCGGGACAGGGTTTCTACGAGCAGTACTTC. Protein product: CASSPPGQGFYEQYF.

CDR3 in DNA: TGTGCCAGCAGCTTGCACACGGAGGAGACCCAGTACTTC. The encoded protein is CASSLHTEETQYF. The chain combines TRBV5-4 with TRBJ2-5; D remains ambiguous. This CDR3 is 13 amino acids long. The ends were cut back, 1 base at V and 5 bases at J, with 9 bases in the middle. Germline V lookup: CDR1 SGHNT, CDR2 YYREEE (reference sequence).

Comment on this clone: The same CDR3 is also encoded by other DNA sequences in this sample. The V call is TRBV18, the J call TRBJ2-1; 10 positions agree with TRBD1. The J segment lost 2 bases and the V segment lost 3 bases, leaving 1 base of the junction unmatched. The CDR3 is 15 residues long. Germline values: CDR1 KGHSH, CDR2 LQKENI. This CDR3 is CASSPGTGAYNEQFF. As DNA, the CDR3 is TGTGCCAGCTCACCCGGGACAGGGGCCTACAATGAGCAGTTCTTC.

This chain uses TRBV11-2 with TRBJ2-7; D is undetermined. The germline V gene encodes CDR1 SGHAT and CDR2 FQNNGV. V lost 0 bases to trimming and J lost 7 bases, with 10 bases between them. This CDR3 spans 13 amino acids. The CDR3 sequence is CASSLDPAREQYF. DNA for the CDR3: TGTGCCAGCAGCTTAGATCCCGCCCGAGAGCAGTACTTC.

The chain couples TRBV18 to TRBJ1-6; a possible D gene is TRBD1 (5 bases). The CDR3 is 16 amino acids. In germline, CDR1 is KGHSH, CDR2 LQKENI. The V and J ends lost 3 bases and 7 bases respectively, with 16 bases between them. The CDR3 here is CASSPGTGTINSPLHF. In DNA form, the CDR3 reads TGTGCCAGCTCACCGGGGACCGGGACGATAAATTCACCCCTCCACTTT.

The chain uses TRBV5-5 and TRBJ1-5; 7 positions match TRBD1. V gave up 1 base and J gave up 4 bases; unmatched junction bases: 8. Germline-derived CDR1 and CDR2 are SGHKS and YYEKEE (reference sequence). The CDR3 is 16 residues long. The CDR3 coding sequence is TGTGCCAGCAGCTTGTTGGCAGGGGGGAGAAATCAGCCCCAGCATTTT. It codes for CASSLLAGGRNQPQHF.

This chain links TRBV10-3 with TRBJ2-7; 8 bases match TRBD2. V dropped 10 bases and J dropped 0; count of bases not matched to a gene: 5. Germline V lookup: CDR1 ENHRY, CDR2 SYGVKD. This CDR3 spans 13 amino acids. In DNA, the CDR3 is TGTGCCACCCTTAGCGGGAACTCCTACGAGCAGTACTTC. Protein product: CATLSGNSYEQYF.

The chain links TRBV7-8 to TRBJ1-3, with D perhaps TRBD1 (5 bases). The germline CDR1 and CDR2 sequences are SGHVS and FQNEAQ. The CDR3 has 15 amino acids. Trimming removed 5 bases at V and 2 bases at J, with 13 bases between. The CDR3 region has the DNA TGTGCCAGCAGCCAGACACGGGGGACTGGAAACACCATATATTTT. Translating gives CASSQTRGTGNTIYF.

This CDR3 is CASSRDRNTIYF. The DNA for the CDR3 is TGTGCCAGCAGCCGTGACCGAAACACCATATATTTT. This chain links TRBV7-9 with TRBJ1-3; the D is unclear. V lost 5 bases and J 5 bases, leaving 7 bases between the germline ends. Germline CDR1 and CDR2: SEHNR and FQNEAQ (reference sequence). The length of the CDR3 is 12 residues.

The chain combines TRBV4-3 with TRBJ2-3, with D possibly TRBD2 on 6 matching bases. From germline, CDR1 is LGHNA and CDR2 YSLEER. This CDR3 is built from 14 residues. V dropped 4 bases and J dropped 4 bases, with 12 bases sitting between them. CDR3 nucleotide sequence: TGCGCCAGCAGCCCTGCGCGGGGATCAGATACGCAGTATTTT. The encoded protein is CASSPARGSDTQYF.

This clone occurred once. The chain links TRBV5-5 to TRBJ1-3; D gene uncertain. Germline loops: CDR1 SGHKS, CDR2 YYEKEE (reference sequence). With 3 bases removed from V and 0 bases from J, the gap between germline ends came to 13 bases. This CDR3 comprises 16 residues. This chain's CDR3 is CASSSWTGSSGNTIYF. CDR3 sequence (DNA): TGTGCCAGCAGCTCTTGGACGGGGAGCTCTGGAAACACCATATATTTT.

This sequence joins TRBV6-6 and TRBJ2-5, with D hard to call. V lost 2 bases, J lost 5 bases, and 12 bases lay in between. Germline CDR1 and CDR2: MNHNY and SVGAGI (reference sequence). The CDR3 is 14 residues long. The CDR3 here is CASSYDRMGETQYF. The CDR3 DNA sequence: TGTGCCAGCAGTTACGACCGGATGGGGGAGACCCAGTACTTC.

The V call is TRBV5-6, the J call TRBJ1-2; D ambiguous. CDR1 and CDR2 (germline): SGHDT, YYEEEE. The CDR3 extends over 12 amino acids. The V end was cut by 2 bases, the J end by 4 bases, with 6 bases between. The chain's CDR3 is CASSFGSYGYTF. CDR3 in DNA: TGTGCCAGCAGCTTTGGCAGCTATGGCTACACCTTC.

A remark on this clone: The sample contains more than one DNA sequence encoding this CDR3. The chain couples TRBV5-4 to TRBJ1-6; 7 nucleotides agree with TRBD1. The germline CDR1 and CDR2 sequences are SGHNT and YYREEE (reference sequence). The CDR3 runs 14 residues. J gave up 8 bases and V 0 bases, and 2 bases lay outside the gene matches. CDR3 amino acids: CASSLGQGDSPLHF. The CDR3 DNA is TGTGCCAGCAGCTTGGGGCAGGGGGATTCACCCCTCCACTTT.